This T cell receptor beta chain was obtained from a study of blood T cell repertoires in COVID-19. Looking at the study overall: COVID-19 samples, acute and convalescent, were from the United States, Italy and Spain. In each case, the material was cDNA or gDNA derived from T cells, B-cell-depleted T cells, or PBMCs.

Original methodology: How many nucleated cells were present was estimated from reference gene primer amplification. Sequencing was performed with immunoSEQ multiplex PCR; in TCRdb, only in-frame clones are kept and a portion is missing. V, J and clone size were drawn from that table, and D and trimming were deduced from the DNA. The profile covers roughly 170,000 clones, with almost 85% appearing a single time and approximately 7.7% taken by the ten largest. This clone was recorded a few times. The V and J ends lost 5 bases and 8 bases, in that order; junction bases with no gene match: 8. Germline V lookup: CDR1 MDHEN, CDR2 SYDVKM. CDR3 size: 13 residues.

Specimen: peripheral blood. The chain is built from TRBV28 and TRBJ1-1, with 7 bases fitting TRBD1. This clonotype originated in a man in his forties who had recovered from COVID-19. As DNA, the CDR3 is TGTGCCAGCAGTCCCCGCGGACAGGTCGAAGCTTTCTTT. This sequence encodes CASSPRGQVEAFF.